This entry features one T cell receptor (beta chain) sequence. These data are taken from a study of blood T cell repertoires in COVID-19. In the study overall: COVID-19 samples, acute and convalescent, were from the United States, Italy and Spain. The analysed material was cDNA or gDNA that came from T cells, B-cell-depleted T cells, or PBMCs.

The germline V gene encodes CDR1 MNHEY and CDR2 SVGAGI. Trimming left V 4 bases short and J 10 bases short, with 11 bases between. There are 13 residues in the CDR3. Participants, about 18 to 100 years old, spanned about two dozen US areas. Which cohort a participant joined came from the clinical history participants gave. The method was immunoSEQ multiplex PCR; TCRdb's version includes in-frame clones alone and lacks a portion of them. Seen here are 150,000 to 200,000 clones, over 80% observed once, and the top ten hold roughly 13%. The V call is TRBV6-5, the J call TRBJ1-6; D is possibly TRBD1 (6 bases). The receptor was derived from a woman aged 60-70 years who had recovered from COVID-19. The source material was PBMCs or T cells enriched from blood (not recorded which). CDR3 protein: CASSSGQGSPLHF. CDR3 DNA sequence: TGTGCCAGCAGTTCGGGGCAGGGGTCACCCCTCCACTTT.